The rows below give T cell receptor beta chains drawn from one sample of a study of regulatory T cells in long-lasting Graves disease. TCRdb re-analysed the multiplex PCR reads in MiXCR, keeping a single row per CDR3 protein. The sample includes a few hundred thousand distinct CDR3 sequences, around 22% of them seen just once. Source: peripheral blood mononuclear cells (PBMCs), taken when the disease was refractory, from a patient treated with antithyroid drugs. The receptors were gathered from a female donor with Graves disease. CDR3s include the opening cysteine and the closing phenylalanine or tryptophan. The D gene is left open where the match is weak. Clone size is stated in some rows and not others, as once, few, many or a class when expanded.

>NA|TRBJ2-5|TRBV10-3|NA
TGTGCCATCAGTGAGTCACTTAAGAACTACCAAGAGACCCAGTACTTC
CAISESLKNYQETQYF
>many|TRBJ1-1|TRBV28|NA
TGTGCCAGCGTCCTGACGGGGCTGGGGGTGAACACTGAAGCTTTCTTT
CASVLTGLGVNTEAFF
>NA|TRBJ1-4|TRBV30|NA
TGTGCCTGGAGTACTGGGGTGGGCGCGGGGAATGAAAAACTGTTTTTT
CAWSTGVGAGNEKLFF
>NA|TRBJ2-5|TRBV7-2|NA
TGTGCCAGCAGCTTTTCTTTCACCCGACAAGAGACCCAGTACTTC
CASSFSFTRQETQYF
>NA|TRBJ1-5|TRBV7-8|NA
TGTGCCAGCAGCTCTCCGGAGTGGGGCGCTCTCAATCAGCCCCAGCATTTT
CASSSPEWGALNQPQHF
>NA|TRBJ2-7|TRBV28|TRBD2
TGTGCCAGCAGCCCACTAGCGGGAGTCGAGCAGTACTTC
CASSPLAGVEQYF
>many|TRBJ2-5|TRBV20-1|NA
TGCAGTGCTAGACCCCAGAGGTTTGGGGTCAGGGAGACCCAGTACTTC
CSARPQRFGVRETQYF
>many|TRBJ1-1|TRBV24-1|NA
TGTGCCACCAGTGAAGAGGGGGAGACTGAAGCTTTCTTT
CATSEEGETEAFF
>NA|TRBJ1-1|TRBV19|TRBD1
TGTGCCAGTAGTACCAAGGGGACAGGGGGCGTCACTGAAGCTTTCTTT
CASSTKGTGGVTEAFF
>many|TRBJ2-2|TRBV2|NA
TGTGCCAGCAGCCCAACAGTGAACACCGGGGAGCTGTTTTTT
CASSPTVNTGELFF
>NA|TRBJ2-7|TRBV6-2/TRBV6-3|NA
TGTGCCAGCAGTTTCGAGGGACTTCTGAGGTCCGAGCAGTACTTC
CASSFEGLLRSEQYF
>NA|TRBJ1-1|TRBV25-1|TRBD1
TGTGCCAGCAGTCTGACAGGGGGCTCTGAAGCTTTCTTT
CASSLTGGSEAFF
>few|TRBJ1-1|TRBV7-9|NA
TGTGCCAGCAGCACCGGGACAAACACTGAAGCTTTCTTT
CASSTGTNTEAFF
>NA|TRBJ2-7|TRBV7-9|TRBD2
TGTGCCAGCAGCTTGGGGTCTAGCGGGGGAGTCTACGAGCAGTACTTC
CASSLGSSGGVYEQYF
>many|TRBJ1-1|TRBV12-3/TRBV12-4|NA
TGTGCCAGCAGTTTCGTAGCAGGGGCGGGCACTGAAGCTTTCTTT
CASSFVAGAGTEAFF
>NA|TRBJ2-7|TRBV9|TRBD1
TGTGCCAGCAGCGTTAGATCGGACAGGGCATTGTACTTC
CASSVRSDRALYF
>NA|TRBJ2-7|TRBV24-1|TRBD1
TGTGCCACCAGTGACACCGGGACAGGGAAGCACGAGCAGTACTTC
CATSDTGTGKHEQYF
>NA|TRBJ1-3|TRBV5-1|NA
TGCGCCAGCAGCTTGGACAGTACGACTGGAAACACCATATATTTT
CASSLDSTTGNTIYF
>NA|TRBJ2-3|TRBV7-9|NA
TGTGCCAGCGGCCTCACAGATACGCAGTATTTT
CASGLTDTQYF
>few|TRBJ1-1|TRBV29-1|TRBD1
TGCAGCGTTGAAGCACAGGGGCGAAAATTGAACACTGAAGCTTTCTTT
CSVEAQGRKLNTEAFF
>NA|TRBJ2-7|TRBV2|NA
TGTGCCAGCAGTGAATTGGACGGAACCTACGAGCAGTACTTC
CASSELDGTYEQYF
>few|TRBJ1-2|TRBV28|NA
TGTGCCAGCAGACCACAACAGTTAGCCTATGGCTACACCTTC
CASRPQQLAYGYTF
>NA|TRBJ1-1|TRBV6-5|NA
TGTGCCAGCAGTTACATACTGAACACTGAAGCTTTCTTT
CASSYILNTEAFF
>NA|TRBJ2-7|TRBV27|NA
TGTGCCAGCAGTTTATCTGGGAAAGCCGAGCAGTACTTC
CASSLSGKAEQYF
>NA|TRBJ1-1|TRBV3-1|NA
TGTGCCAGCAGCCAAAGACACAGCAACACTGAAGCTTTCTTT
CASSQRHSNTEAFF
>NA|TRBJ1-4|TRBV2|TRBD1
TGTGCCAGCAGCCCCCGCGGGACAGATAATGAAAAACTGTTTTTT
CASSPRGTDNEKLFF
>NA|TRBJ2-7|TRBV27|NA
TGTGCCAGCAGTTTAGGGGTCGCTTACGAGCAGTACTTC
CASSLGVAYEQYF
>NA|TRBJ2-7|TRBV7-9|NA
TGTGCCAGCAGCGCTGGAGTCTACGAGCAGTACTTC
CASSAGVYEQYF
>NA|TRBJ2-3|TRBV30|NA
TGTGCCGGTTCGGGGATGACAGATACGCAGTATTTT
CAGSGMTDTQYF
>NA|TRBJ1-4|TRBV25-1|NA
TGTGCCAGCAGTACCCGGGACGGAACTAATGAAAAACTGTTTTTT
CASSTRDGTNEKLFF
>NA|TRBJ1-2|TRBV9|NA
TGTGCCGGCAGCGCGACGGACTATGGCTACACCTTC
CAGSATDYGYTF
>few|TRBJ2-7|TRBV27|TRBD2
TGTGCCAGCAGTAAGCAGCGGGAGGCCACCTACGAGCAGTACTTC
CASSKQREATYEQYF
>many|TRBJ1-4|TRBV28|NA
TGTGCCAGCAGTCCCGGGACAACGACTAATGAAAAACTGTTTTTT
CASSPGTTTNEKLFF
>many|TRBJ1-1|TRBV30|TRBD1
TGTGCCTGGAGTAGGAACAGGGGAACTGAAGCTTTCTTT
CAWSRNRGTEAFF
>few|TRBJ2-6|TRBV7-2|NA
TGTGCCAGCAGTCGGGGTTTTTCTGGGGCCAACGTCCTGACTTTC
CASSRGFSGANVLTF
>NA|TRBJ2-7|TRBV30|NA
TGTGCCTGGACCCGGCCCGGGACCACCTACGAGCAGTACTTC
CAWTRPGTTYEQYF
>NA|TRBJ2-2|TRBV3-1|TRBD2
TGTGCCAGCAGCCATGGCCTCACTAGCGGGAAAGGCGGGGAGCTGTTTTTT
CASSHGLTSGKGGELFF
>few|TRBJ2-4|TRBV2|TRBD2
TGTGCCAGCAGTGAGGTTCCTAGCGGATTAAACATTCAGTACTTC
CASSEVPSGLNIQYF
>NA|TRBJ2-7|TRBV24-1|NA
TGTGCCACCAGTGATTTCGGTAGCGGCTCCTACGAGCAGTACTTC
CATSDFGSGSYEQYF
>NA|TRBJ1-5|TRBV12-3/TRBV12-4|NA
TGTGCCAGCAGTTTTAAGGACAGAGCGGTTAATCAGCCCCAGCATTTT
CASSFKDRAVNQPQHF
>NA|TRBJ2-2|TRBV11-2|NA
TGTGCCAGCAGCTCCATTTCCCGCTTGTCTGCCACCGGGGAGCTGTTTTTT
CASSSISRLSATGELFF
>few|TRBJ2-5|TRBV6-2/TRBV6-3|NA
TGTGCCAGCAGTTACCGTATACAAGAGACCCAGTACTTC
CASSYRIQETQYF
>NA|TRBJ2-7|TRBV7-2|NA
TGTGCCAGCAGCTCAAGGGCAGGGCTAACCTACGAGCAGTACTTC
CASSSRAGLTYEQYF
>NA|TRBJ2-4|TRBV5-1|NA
TGCGCCAGCAGCTCCCCTAAGGAGGGGGCGGTTAGAGCCAAAAACATTCAGTACTTC
CASSSPKEGAVRAKNIQYF
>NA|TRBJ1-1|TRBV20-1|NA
TGCAGTGCTAGAGATGCGTCGGGCAGGGCGAACACTGAAGCTTTCTTT
CSARDASGRANTEAFF
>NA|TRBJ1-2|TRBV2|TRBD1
TGTGCCAGCGCGTCCGGGACAGCGGGTCTGGGCTACACCTTC
CASASGTAGLGYTF
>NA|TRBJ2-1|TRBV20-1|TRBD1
TGCAGTGCTAGACAGGGGGCAGCCTATGAGCAGTTCTTC
CSARQGAAYEQFF
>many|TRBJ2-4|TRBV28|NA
TGTGCCAGTCATCCACTGGGGGAATCGAACATTCAGTACTTC
CASHPLGESNIQYF
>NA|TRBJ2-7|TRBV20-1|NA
TGCAGTGCTAGAGATGCCACAGGGATCTACGAGCAGTACTTC
CSARDATGIYEQYF
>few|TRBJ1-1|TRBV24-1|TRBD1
TGTGCCACCAGTGATCAAAGGACAGGCCACACTGAAGCTTTCTTT
CATSDQRTGHTEAFF
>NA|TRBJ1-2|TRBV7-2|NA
TGTGCCAGCAGCTTAGGCCAGGGGACGGTTGGCTACACCTTC
CASSLGQGTVGYTF